This entry is about one T cell receptor beta chain. This sample was taken from a study of blood T cell repertoires in COVID-19. Study-wide context: Material from acute and convalescent COVID-19 was sourced from the United States, Italy and Spain. Sources were T cells, B-cell-depleted T cells, or PBMCs; the material itself was cDNA or gDNA.

How the authors handled the data: Amplification of reference gene primers was used by the study to estimate nucleated cell counts. Method: immunoSEQ multiplex PCR; TCRdb's copy keeps in-frame clones and lacks some. V, J and clone size derive from that table, while D and trimming were established from the DNA sequence. Of around 63,000 clones in the sample, roughly 88% were seen once. Input material: peripheral blood. The sequence was collected from an elderly woman with active COVID-19.

CDR3 region: CASSQVRAGGASTDTQYF. CDR3 in DNA: TGCGCCAGCAGCCAAGTAAGGGCGGGGGGTGCTAGCACAGATACGCAGTATTTT. The chain links TRBV4-3 to TRBJ2-3; 8 bases agree with TRBD2. The germline V gene has CDR1 LGHNA and CDR2 YSLEER. This CDR3 comprises 18 residues. V was pared by 1 base and J by 0 bases, with 9 bases of the junction left unmatched.